A single count supports the clone carrying this T cell receptor beta chain. The antigen is undetermined. This sample is drawn from a study of shared clonotypes between healthy human individuals. Across the whole study: Two women and a few men aged 18 to 49 served as donors. Study-level points and caveats: Naive subsets usually exceeded memory subsets in estimated richness.

Trimming shortened V by 6 bases and J by 8 bases, and 16 bases separated the two germline ends. CDR1 is MNHNS and CDR2 is SASEGT in the germline V gene. CDR3 length: 13 residues. CCR7-negative CD45RA+ TemRA cells were pooled with CD45RO+ cells for CD8 memory. Data came from immunoSEQ multiplex PCR; TCRdb stores just in-frame clones and leaves some out. The profile shows 85,000 to 100,000 clones, approximately 63% of them singletons. The genes are TRBV6-1 and TRBJ1-1; D might be TRBD1 (5 bases). The sequenced sample was memory CD8+ T cells sorted from blood. Subset of the sample: CD45RO+ cells pooled with CCR7-negative TemRA cells. The source of this sequence is a man younger than 45 in good health. The CDR3 region has the DNA TGTGCCAGCAGCCGGGGGGAGTCAGAAGAAGCTTTCTTT. Encoded protein: CASSRGESEEAFF.